Each of the 29 T cell receptor beta chains below was sequenced from the same sample in a study of blood T cells in healthy people across ages. It was with a sample-barcoded 5' primer and a J-beta primer mix that a second PCR of about 6 to 12 cycles was run. TCRdb itself ran the 5' RACE reads through MiXCR, one entry per CDR3 protein. The repertoire consists of approximately 900,000 distinct CDR3 sequences, with about 27% occurring once and the leading ten covering 10% to 13%. The same sample was also used in a study of T cells of mothers and their children.

The sample was blood. The receptor set was obtained from a woman between 40 and 50 years old in good health.

This clonotype occurred many times. The chain joins TRBV20-1 to TRBJ2-3; 7 bases map to TRBD1. After removal of 1 base from V and 3 bases from J, the junction contained 7 bases not matched to a gene. This CDR3 has 15 residues. CDR1 and CDR2 (germline): DFQATT, SNEGSKA (reference sequence). DNA for the CDR3: TGCAGTGCTAGAGCCCGGGACAGACTTACAGATACGCAGTATTTT. Translation gives CSARARDRLTDTQYF.

This clonotype was seen repeatedly, ten times or more. The rearrangement uses TRBV15 and TRBJ1-6; no definite D call. V was cut by 0 bases and J by 8 bases, with 11 bases left in between. The CDR3 spans 15 residues. Germline V gene data show CDR1 as LNHNV and CDR2 as YYDKDF (reference sequence). In DNA, the CDR3 is TGTGCCACCAGCAGAGATCTTAATGTGGATTCACCCCTCCACTTT. Translation gives CATSRDLNVDSPLHF.

This clonotype showed up just once. A much more abundant neighbour one base away suggests this may be a read error. J is TRBJ2-5 and V is TRBV5-4; tentatively, D is TRBD2 (7 bases). The better agreement between TRBJ2-7 and the DNA end casts doubt on the J call. CDR1 is SGHNT, CDR2 YYREEE, per germline (reference sequence). This CDR3 comprises 15 residues. The CDR3 region has the DNA TGTACCAGCAGCTGGAGGGGGGGACTGGCGAACGAGCAGTACTTC. It is translated as CTSSWRGGLANEQYF.

In this sample, this clonotype turned up many times. The genes are TRBV20-1 and TRBJ2-7, with TRBD2 matching 7 bases. Germline trimming cut 1 base from V and 0 bases from J; bases unmatched to any gene: 3. The CDR3 is 14 residues long. CDR1 DFQATT and CDR2 SNEGSKA come from the germline V gene (reference sequence). CDR3 residues: CSARGRDYSYEQYF. CDR3 bases: TGCAGTGCTAGAGGCCGGGACTACTCCTACGAGCAGTACTTC.

J is TRBJ2-2 and V is TRBV4-2, with 10 bases that match TRBD2. The germline CDR1 and CDR2 sequences are LGHNA and YNFKEQ. This CDR3 is built from 19 residues. V lost 0 bases, J lost 5 bases, and 12 bases stayed unmatched. Here the CDR3 reads CASSQESSSGSLNTGELFF. CDR3 sequence (DNA): TGTGCCAGCAGCCAAGAGAGTTCTAGCGGGAGTCTAAATACCGGGGAGCTGTTTTTT.

The J gene is TRBJ1-2, the V gene TRBV4-3; D is unclear. Looked up from germline, CDR1 is LGHNA and CDR2 is YSLEER. Trimming took 0 bases from V and 5 from J, leaving 19 bases between them. The CDR3 extends over 17 amino acids. The CDR3 sequence is CASSQEVAQRGGYGYTF. In nucleotides, the CDR3 is TGCGCCAGCAGCCAAGAGGTGGCCCAGAGAGGAGGGTATGGCTACACCTTC.

This clonotype has more than one count but fewer than ten. The CDR3 DNA reads TGTGCCAGCAGCCCCCTCGAGGGAGCTGAAGCTTTCTTT. This translates into CASSPLEGAEAFF. The V gene is TRBV7-2, the J gene TRBJ1-1; D remains unclear. V lost 5 bases and J lost 6, with 13 bases in between. CDR1 is SGHTA and CDR2 is FQGNSA in the germline V gene. CDR3 length: 13 amino acids.

This clonotype was observed a few times. The chain is built from TRBV19 and TRBJ2-1, with TRBD2 identical over 11 bases. CDR1 is LNHDA, CDR2 SQIVND, per germline (reference sequence). The CDR3 spans 15 residues. Losses at the gene ends were 3 bases for V and 4 bases for J; bases not matched to a gene: 2. The DNA of the CDR3 is TGTGCCAGTAGTATTCGACTAGCGGGGTACAATGAGCAGTTCTTC. Its protein product is CASSIRLAGYNEQFF.

CDR3 sequence (DNA): TGCAGTGCTAGAGATCATCAGGGGGTGGGCACAGATACGCAGTATTTT. This sequence encodes CSARDHQGVGTDTQYF. V usage is TRBV20-1 and J usage is TRBJ2-3; 7 nucleotides agree with TRBD1. Germline V gene sequence: CDR1 DFQATT, CDR2 SNEGSKA (reference sequence). V was pared by 0 bases and J by 1 base, with 7 bases of the junction left unmatched. The length of the CDR3 is 16 residues.

For this clonotype: One junction end disagrees with the germline gene, perhaps due to a read error. The V and J genes are TRBV7-3 and TRBJ2-1, with D unresolved. There are 15 residues in the CDR3. Germline CDR1 is SGHTA and CDR2 is FQGTGA. DNA for the CDR3: TGTGCCAGCAGCTTAATAGCAGTTACTCCAAATGAGCAGGTCTTC. This codes for CASSLIAVTPNEQVF.

The chain uses TRBV28 and TRBJ2-6; D is possibly TRBD1 (5 bases). Germline CDR1 MDHEN, CDR2 SYDVKM. This CDR3 region has 17 residues. V was trimmed by 3 bases and J by 0 bases, leaving 12 bases between them. CDR3 coding DNA: TGTGCCAGCAGTTTGACAGCGTTGAGCTCTGGGGCCAACGTCCTGACTTTC. Translation gives CASSLTALSSGANVLTF. Using reference TRBV28 and TRBJ2-6 for the parts outside the CDR3, the full variable domain is DVKVTQSSRYLVKRTGEKVFLECVQDMDHENMFWYRQDPGLGLRLIYFSYDVKMKEKGDIPEGYSVSREKKERFSLILESASTNQTSMYLCASSLTALSSGANVLTFGAGSRLTVL.

The rearrangement joins TRBV4-3 to TRBJ2-1; D ambiguous. Between the trimmed V and J ends, which lost 1 base and 9 bases, there was a span of 10 bases. Germline V gene lookup returns CDR1 LGHNA and CDR2 YSLEER. This CDR3 contains 13 residues. The CDR3 nucleotides are TGCGCCAGCAGCCAAGCACGTGGCGGTGAGCAGTTCTTC. Its protein is CASSQARGGEQFF.

Here the CDR3 DNA reads TGCAGTGCTCACCGACAGGGGGACGGCACTGAAGCTTTCTTT. Translated, it gives CSAHRQGDGTEAFF. The chain couples TRBV20-1 to TRBJ1-1; 9 bases match TRBD1. Germline loops: CDR1 DFQATT, CDR2 SNEGSKA (reference sequence). The junction had 8 bases not matched to a gene; V was cut back by 5 bases and J by 4 bases. CDR3 length: 14 amino acids.

To note about this clonotype: An end of the junction does not agree with germline; a read error may underlie this. This chain uses TRBV6-5 with TRBJ1-3, with a tentative D call TRBD1 (6 bases). Germline V CDR1 and CDR2: MNHEY, SVGAGI. The CDR3 extends over 18 amino acids. The CDR3 loop reads CASSFSRQVAPHGNTTYF. CDR3 in DNA: TGTGCCAGCAGTTTTTCAAGACAGGTGGCCCCCCATGGAAACACCACATATTTT.

The chain links TRBV28 to TRBJ2-4; a possible D gene is TRBD1 (5 bases). With the DNA end fitting TRBJ2-7 better, the J assignment may be wrong. CDR1 and CDR2 from the germline V gene are MDHEN and SYDVKM. The CDR3 consists of 11 residues. CDR3 residues: CAASRGGEQYF. In DNA form, the CDR3 reads TGTGCCGCAAGTAGGGGCGGCGAGCAGTACTTC.

There are many counts of this clonotype. This chain joins TRBV29-1 and TRBJ2-7; the D gene is possibly TRBD1 (6 bases). This CDR3 is built from 13 residues. Germline V gene data show CDR1 as SQVTM and CDR2 as ANQGSEA. V lost 8 bases, J lost 0 bases, and 14 bases lay in between. CDR3: CSFRQESSYEQYF. Here the CDR3 DNA reads TGCAGCTTCCGACAGGAGAGCTCCTACGAGCAGTACTTC.

This clonotype was found many times. The V call is TRBV7-6, the J call TRBJ1-2, with D possibly being TRBD1 (6 bases). This CDR3 is built from 16 residues. V lost 5 bases, J lost 0 bases, and 16 bases lay in between. Germline V gene data show CDR1 as SGHVS and CDR2 as FNYEAQ. The CDR3 protein is CASSPPDSSANYGYTF. CDR3 bases: TGTGCCAGCAGCCCACCGGACAGTTCGGCTAACTATGGCTACACCTTC.

This clonotype occurred a few times. The V call is TRBV4-2, the J call TRBJ1-1; D is unclear. Germline-derived CDR1 and CDR2 are LGHNA and YNFKEQ. Trimming removed 4 bases at V and 4 bases at J, with 16 bases between. CDR3 size: 15 residues. The CDR3 sequence: CASSPTDKLSTEAFF. The CDR3, as DNA: TGTGCCAGCAGCCCCACCGACAAACTGAGCACTGAAGCTTTCTTT.

There are a few counts of this clonotype. The chain combines TRBV5-8 with TRBJ2-1, with 9 bases matching TRBD1. Germline assignment: CDR1 SGHTS and CDR2 YDEGEE. V lost 8 bases to trimming and J lost 7 bases; unmatched junction nucleotides: 7. This CDR3 is 13 amino acids long. The CDR3 DNA reads TGTGCCAGTAACGACGGACAGGGGAATGAGCAGTTCTTC. It codes for CASNDGQGNEQFF.

This chain uses TRBV4-1 with TRBJ1-1; D is ambiguous. The CDR3 has 16 residues. The germline V gene has CDR1 MGHRA and CDR2 YSYEKL. The ends were cut back, 0 bases at V and 0 bases at J, with 11 bases in the middle. CDR3 DNA sequence: TGCGCCAGCAGCCAAGATCGACGGCAGGTGAACACTGAAGCTTTCTTT. This gives the protein CASSQDRRQVNTEAFF.

The V gene is TRBV12-3 or TRBV12-4, the J gene TRBJ2-2; 7 bases agree with TRBD2. CDR3 size: 17 residues. With 0 bases clipped from V and 4 bases from J, the junction kept 8 bases outside the gene matches. CDR3 nucleotide sequence: TGTGCCAGCAGTTTAGCAGGGCTAGCGGTACTCACCGGGGAGCTGTTTTTT. Its translation: CASSLAGLAVLTGELFF.

This clonotype was found a few times. The chain is built from TRBV27 and TRBJ2-7; no firm D call. From germline, CDR1 is MNHEY and CDR2 SMNVEV (reference sequence). The CDR3 is 14 residues long. V was clipped by 2 bases and J by 5 bases, with 13 bases between them. Here the CDR3 reads CASSLRKGGDEQYF. CDR3 bases: TGTGCCAGCAGTTTAAGGAAGGGTGGCGACGAGCAGTACTTC.

The chain employs TRBV11-1 and TRBJ1-6; TRBD1 agrees at 7 bases. The CDR3 length is 15 residues. V shed 5 bases, J shed 5 bases, and the junction held 6 bases outside the gene matches. Germline values: CDR1 SGHAT, CDR2 FQDESV (reference sequence). CDR3 DNA: TGTGCCAGCAGCAAAATTGGACAGGATAATTCACCCCTCCACTTT. Residues: CASSKIGQDNSPLHF.

V and J are TRBV6-6 and TRBJ2-1; D perhaps matches TRBD1 (5 bases). V was trimmed by 6 bases and J by 1 base, leaving 13 bases between them. Germline V lookup: CDR1 MNHNY, CDR2 SVGAGI (reference sequence). The length of the CDR3 is 15 residues. The CDR3 coding sequence is TGTGCCAGCAGCCCGCGCAGGGCGTCCTACAATGAGCAGTTCTTC. As protein: CASSPRRASYNEQFF.

The table lists this clonotype with a few counts. The V call is TRBV7-9, the J call TRBJ2-7; D may be TRBD1 (6 bases). The germline gives CDR1 SEHNR, CDR2 FQNEAQ (reference sequence). This CDR3 has 16 residues. Trimming took 4 bases from V and 2 from J, leaving 18 bases between them. The CDR3 reads CASSSFTGTTTYEQYF. In DNA form, the CDR3 reads TGTGCCAGCAGCTCCTTCACCGGGACAACCACCTACGAGCAGTACTTC.

CDR3 nucleotide sequence: TGCAGTGCTAGTCGCGGGGGTGGGTGCTATGGCTACACCTTC. This gives the protein CSASRGGGCYGYTF. V and J are TRBV20-1 and TRBJ1-2; D is possibly TRBD1 (5 bases). The germline CDR1 and CDR2 sequences are DFQATT and SNEGSKA (reference sequence). V lost 3 bases and J lost 4, with 15 bases in between. CDR3 length: 14 amino acids.

This clonotype came up many times. V and J are TRBV20-1 and TRBJ2-5; the D gene is possibly TRBD2 (6 bases). The CDR3 is 13 residues long. The ends were cut back, 2 bases at V and 1 base at J, with 8 bases in the middle. The germline gives CDR1 DFQATT, CDR2 SNEGSKA (reference sequence). CDR3 residues: CSARLRGQETQYF. The CDR3 bases are TGCAGTGCTAGACTGCGGGGCCAAGAGACCCAGTACTTC.

This rearrangement joins TRBV7-2 to TRBJ2-2, with D possibly matching TRBD2 (5 bases). V lost 2 bases and J lost 6, with 13 bases in between. The germline V gene encodes CDR1 SGHTA and CDR2 FQGNSA. This CDR3 is 15 amino acids long. The CDR3 DNA reads TGTGCCAGCAGCTTACAAGCGAGGGCCCCCGGGGAGCTGTTTTTT. This translates into CASSLQARAPGELFF. Supplemented by reference TRBV7-2 and TRBJ2-2, the full variable domain reads GAGVSQSPSNKVTEKGKDVELRCDPISGHTALYWYRQSLGQGLEFLIYFQGNSAPDKSGLPSDRFSAERTGGSVSTLTIQRTQQEDSAVYLCASSLQARAPGELFFGEGSRLTVL.

This clonotype was found once. This may come from a read error, since a much larger clone is one base off. The V gene is TRBV27, the J gene TRBJ2-7; D gene ambiguous. This CDR3 region has 13 residues. V lost 5 bases, J lost 0 bases, and 8 bases lay in between. Germline CDR1 and CDR2: MNHEY and SMNVEV (reference sequence). The CDR3 bases are TGTGCCAGCAGTGGGGTCAGCTCCTACGAGCAGTACTTC. Its protein product is CASSGVSSYEQYF.